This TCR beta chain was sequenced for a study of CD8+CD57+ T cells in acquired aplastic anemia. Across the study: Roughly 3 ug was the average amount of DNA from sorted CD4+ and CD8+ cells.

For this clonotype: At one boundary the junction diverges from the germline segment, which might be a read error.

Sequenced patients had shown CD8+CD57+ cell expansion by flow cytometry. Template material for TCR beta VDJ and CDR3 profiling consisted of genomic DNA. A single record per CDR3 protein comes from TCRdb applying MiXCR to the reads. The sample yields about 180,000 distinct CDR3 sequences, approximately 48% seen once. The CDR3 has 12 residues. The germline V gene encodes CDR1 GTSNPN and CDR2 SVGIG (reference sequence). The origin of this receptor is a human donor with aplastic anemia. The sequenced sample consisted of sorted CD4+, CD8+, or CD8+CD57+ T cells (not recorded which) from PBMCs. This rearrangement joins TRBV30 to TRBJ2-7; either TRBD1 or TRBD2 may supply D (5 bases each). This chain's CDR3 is CAWSAQRGRNIF. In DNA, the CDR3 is TGTGCCTGGAGTGCACAAAGGGGACGGAACATCTTC.